The 28 T cell receptor beta chains presented below share a single source sample, sequenced in a study of blood T cell repertoires in COVID-19. Profiling relied on immunoSEQ multiplex PCR, and the TCRdb table lists in-frame clones only, not all of them. The repertoire includes around 190,000 clones, approximately 83% of them detected once, and 8% to 10% sits in the top ten. Specimen: peripheral blood. These receptors all stem from a man between 45 and 60 years old with active or convalescent COVID-19.

This clone has a single count. V is TRBV28 and J is TRBJ1-4; no firm D call. Trimming took 3 bases from V and 2 from J, leaving 13 bases between them. The germline gives CDR1 MDHEN, CDR2 SYDVKM. This CDR3 is built from 16 residues. Here the CDR3 DNA reads TGTGCCAGCAGTTTTGCGTCAGCGGGGACTAATGAAAAACTGTTTTTT. This gives the protein CASSFASAGTNEKLFF.

V and J are TRBV7-9 and TRBJ1-2, with D hard to call. Germline V gene data show CDR1 as SEHNR and CDR2 as FQNEAQ (reference sequence). Trimming stripped 5 bases from V and 5 bases from J, with 3 bases between. The CDR3 has 10 residues. CDR3 DNA sequence: TGTGCCAGCAGCCAGTATGGCTACACCTTC. Translating it yields CASSQYGYTF.

The chain couples TRBV23-1 to TRBJ2-7, with TRBD1 matching 11 bases. TRBV23-1 is an ORF for which the function is uncertain. J gave up 3 bases and V 2 bases, and 6 bases lay outside the gene matches. The CDR3 extends over 16 amino acids. Here the CDR3 DNA reads TGCGCCAGCAGTCAAAGGGACAGGGGGAGAATCTACGAGCAGTACTTC. Protein: CASSQRDRGRIYEQYF.

The chain combines TRBV4-1 with TRBJ2-2; 7 nucleotides match TRBD2. The CDR3 has 15 amino acids. V shed 2 bases and J 2 bases; nucleotides not matched to a gene: 2. Looked up from germline, CDR1 is MGHRA and CDR2 is YSYEKL. CDR3 coding DNA: TGCGCCAGCAGCCAACAGCGGGATAACACCGGGGAGCTGTTTTTT. This translates into CASSQQRDNTGELFF.

There are a few counts of this clone. V is TRBV5-4 and J is TRBJ2-3; 10 nucleotides align to TRBD2. CDR1 is SGHNT, CDR2 YYREEE, per germline (reference sequence). This CDR3 comprises 15 residues. J gave up 1 base and V 4 bases, and 3 bases lay outside the gene matches. Here the CDR3 reads CASSTSGGGTDTQYF. In nucleotides, the CDR3 is TGTGCCAGCAGCACCAGCGGGGGGGGCACAGATACGCAGTATTTT.

The V and J genes are TRBV19 and TRBJ2-3; 9 nucleotides align to TRBD1. V shed 7 bases and J 8 bases; nucleotides not matched to a gene: 10. The CDR3 is made up of 14 amino acids. Germline CDR1 LNHDA, CDR2 SQIVND (reference sequence). The CDR3 bases are TGTGCCAGTAAACCGGGACAGGGTCTAGGTACGCAGTATTTT. Translated: CASKPGQGLGTQYF.

The chain employs TRBV6-2 or TRBV6-3 and TRBJ2-1; possible D gene TRBD1, 5 bases. The V gene lost 1 base and the J gene lost 5 bases, with 12 bases spanning the gap. This CDR3 comprises 15 residues. The germline V gene has CDR1 MNHEY and CDR2 SVGEGT. CDR3 in amino acids: CASSYLGPGHNEQFF. CDR3 sequence (DNA): TGTGCCAGCAGTTACTTGGGCCCAGGGCACAATGAGCAGTTCTTC.

This clone has a handful of counts. The rearrangement uses TRBV2 and TRBJ1-2; D unresolved. Trimming took off 7 bases at V and 0 bases at J, with 15 bases between the two ends. CDR1 and CDR2 from the germline V gene are SNHLY and FYNNEI. This CDR3 is built from 15 residues. The CDR3 DNA reads as TGTGCCAGCACCCCTCGTTTGACTGCTAACTATGGCTACACCTTC. Its protein product is CASTPRLTANYGYTF.

The chain combines TRBV5-1 with TRBJ2-4, with D perhaps TRBD1 (5 bases). CDR1 is SGHRS, CDR2 YFSETQ, per germline. CDR3 size: 11 residues. The V end was cut by 0 bases, the J end by 15 bases, with 10 bases between. CDR3 nucleotides: TGCGCCAGCAGCTTGGTACAGGCTAGGTACTTC. Protein sequence: CASSLVQARYF.

This chain connects TRBV24-1 to TRBJ2-5; TRBD2 might be the D (5 bases). The CDR3 totals 15 residues. V lost 3 bases, J lost 2 bases, and 12 bases lay in between. Germline loops: CDR1 KGHDR, CDR2 SFDVKD. The CDR3 region is CATSDMSRGQETQYF. DNA of the CDR3: TGTGCCACCAGTGATATGTCTAGAGGGCAAGAGACCCAGTACTTC.

The J gene is TRBJ1-6, the V gene TRBV2, with TRBD1 matching 7 bases. CDR1 and CDR2 (germline): SNHLY, FYNNEI. The CDR3 totals 13 residues. The V segment lost 7 bases and the J segment 10 bases; nucleotides outside the gene matches: 7. CDR3 amino acids: CASKAGGGSPLHF. For the CDR3, the DNA is TGTGCCAGCAAAGCAGGGGGTGGATCACCCCTCCACTTT.

The V gene is TRBV4-3, the J gene TRBJ1-1; D is ambiguous. Germline-derived CDR1 and CDR2 are LGHNA and YSLEER. The CDR3 spans 13 residues. V was cut by 4 bases and J by 0 bases, with 6 bases left in between. CDR3 nucleotides: TGCGCCAGCAGCCCCGAGCTGAACACTGAAGCTTTCTTT. Protein product: CASSPELNTEAFF.

The chain recombines TRBV14 with TRBJ2-6; D uncertain. CDR1 and CDR2 from the germline V gene are SGHDN and FVKESK. Between the trimmed V and J ends, which lost 1 base and 5 bases, there was a span of 12 bases. This CDR3 has 16 amino acids. CDR3 sequence (DNA): TGTGCCAGCAGCCAAGGTGGGCGCAGTAGGGCCAACGTCCTGACTTTC. It yields the protein CASSQGGRSRANVLTF. The entire variable domain, with the rest obtained from reference TRBV14 and TRBJ2-6, is as follows: EAGVTQFPSHSVIEKGQTVTLRCDPISGHDNLYWYRRVMGKEIKFLLHFVKESKQDESGMPNNRFLAERTGGTYSTLKVQPAELEDSGVYFCASSQGGRSRANVLTFGAGSRLTVL.

The V and J genes are TRBV19 and TRBJ1-6; 7 nucleotides line up with TRBD1. J was trimmed by 6 bases and V by 7 bases; bases with no gene match: 6. CDR1 is LNHDA and CDR2 is SQIVND in the germline V gene (reference sequence). This CDR3 has 14 amino acids. The CDR3 loop is CASKKGAGNSPLHF. The DNA of the CDR3 is TGTGCCAGTAAAAAGGGGGCGGGTAATTCACCCCTCCACTTT.

V usage is TRBV28 and J usage is TRBJ1-2, with D possibly matching TRBD1 (6 bases). The V and J ends lost 5 bases and 5 bases respectively, with 15 bases between them. Per the germline V gene, CDR1 is MDHEN and CDR2 is SYDVKM. The CDR3 contains 14 residues. CDR3 in amino acids: CASSPQGNSYGYTF. CDR3 DNA sequence: TGTGCCAGCAGTCCACAGGGTAATTCATATGGCTACACCTTC.

V is TRBV6-6 and J is TRBJ1-5; possibly TRBD1 for D (5 bases). V shed 2 bases and J shed 3 bases, with 14 bases lying between them. The CDR3 consists of 16 residues. Germline assignment: CDR1 MNHNY and CDR2 SVGAGI (reference sequence). DNA for the CDR3: TGTGCCAGCAGTTACAACGCAGGGAAGAACAATCAGCCCCAGCATTTT. It is translated as CASSYNAGKNNQPQHF.

This chain connects TRBV24-1 to TRBJ2-4; TRBD2 matches at 8 bases. The V gene's germline CDR1 is KGHDR and CDR2 SFDVKD. This CDR3 comprises 17 residues. J was trimmed by 0 bases and V by 4 bases; bases with no gene match: 7. As DNA, the CDR3 is TGTGCCACCAGTGACGGGAGGGCTAACCTAGCCAAAAACATTCAGTACTTC. The encoded protein is CATSDGRANLAKNIQYF.

This sequence joins TRBV3-1 (or the pseudogene TRBV3-2) and TRBJ1-2; TRBD1 agrees at 7 bases. Germline V gene lookup returns CDR1 LGHDT and CDR2 YNNKEL (reference sequence). The CDR3 loop spans 15 amino acids. Unmatched junction bases numbered 9, after V lost 5 bases and J lost 3 bases. Here the CDR3 DNA reads TGTGCCAGCAGCGCCTCGGACGGGACAGACTATGGCTACACCTTC. Translated, it gives CASSASDGTDYGYTF.

The chain links TRBV5-1 to TRBJ1-4; a possible D gene is TRBD1 (6 bases). This CDR3 is 18 amino acids long. Trimming stripped 4 bases from V and 0 bases from J, with 19 bases between. In germline, CDR1 is SGHRS, CDR2 YFSETQ. The CDR3 protein is CASSLGGASLPTNEKLFF. The DNA of the CDR3 is TGCGCCAGCAGCCTAGGGGGGGCCAGCTTACCAACTAATGAAAAACTGTTTTTT.

The chain employs TRBV29-1 and TRBJ1-2; no clear D. The V end lost 3 bases, the J end lost 5 bases, and 16 bases lay between the germline ends. The CDR3 sequence is 14 residues long. CDR1 and CDR2 (germline): SQVTM, ANQGSEA. In DNA, the CDR3 is TGCAGCGTTGATCTATCGGGGATCCAGTATGGCTACACCTTC. Residues: CSVDLSGIQYGYTF.

The chain combines TRBV7-2 with TRBJ2-1; D perhaps matches TRBD2 (6 bases). From germline, CDR1 is SGHTA and CDR2 FQGNSA. Between the trimmed V and J ends, which lost 1 base and 10 bases, there was a span of 8 bases. This CDR3 has 12 residues. The CDR3 DNA reads TGTGCCAGCAGCTTAGATCTAGCGGAGCAGTTCTTC. This gives the protein CASSLDLAEQFF.

This chain uses TRBV3-1 (or the pseudogene TRBV3-2) with TRBJ1-5; D is undetermined. The germline V and J ends were trimmed by 5 bases and 7 bases, with 9 bases remaining between them. Germline CDR1 LGHDT, CDR2 YNNKEL (reference sequence). The CDR3 contains 12 residues. The CDR3 DNA reads TGTGCCAGCAGCAACCGAGGACAGCCCCAGCATTTT. It yields the protein CASSNRGQPQHF.

The CDR3 DNA reads as TGTGCCAGCAGCCCCGGACAGGGAGAGAATTCACCCCTCCACTTT. Protein sequence: CASSPGQGENSPLHF. The chain is built from TRBV7-9 and TRBJ1-6, with 8 bases lining up with TRBD1. CDR1 is SEHNR, CDR2 FQNEAQ, per germline (reference sequence). This CDR3 has 15 amino acids. The ends lost 5 bases at V and 7 bases at J; junction bases unmatched: 7. Filled out from reference TRBV7-9 and TRBJ1-6, the complete variable domain reads DTGVSQNPRHKITKRGQNVTFRCDPISEHNRLYWYRQTLGQGPEFLTYFQNEAQLEKSRLLSDRFSAERPKGSFSTLEIQRTEQGDSAMYLCASSPGQGENSPLHFGNGTRLTVT.

V is TRBV19 and J is TRBJ1-6, with D hard to call. Germline V gene sequence: CDR1 LNHDA, CDR2 SQIVND (reference sequence). The CDR3 length is 12 residues. V lost 3 bases to trimming and J lost 8 bases, with 5 bases between them. CDR3 in DNA: TGTGCCAGTAGTATCCCCGATTCACCCCTCCACTTT. Encoded protein: CASSIPDSPLHF.

The CDR3 is CASSPGRVSDTQYF. The CDR3, as DNA: TGTGCCAGCAGTCCCGGGAGGGTCTCAGATACGCAGTATTTT. J is TRBJ2-3 and V is TRBV6-5, with 8 positions matching TRBD2. The germline gives CDR1 MNHEY, CDR2 SVGAGI. V dropped 5 bases and J dropped 4; count of bases not matched to a gene: 5. This CDR3 is built from 14 residues.

The chain has TRBV7-3 and TRBJ1-2, with D uncertain. CDR3 length: 13 residues. CDR1 is SGHTA, CDR2 FQGTGA, per germline. The germline V and J ends were trimmed by 2 bases and 8 bases, with 12 bases remaining between them. CDR3 amino acids: CASSLWAGRGYTF. In DNA form, the CDR3 reads TGTGCCAGCAGCTTATGGGCGGGTCGGGGCTACACCTTC. Full variable domain (outside the CDR3, taken from reference TRBV7-3 and TRBJ1-2): GAGVSQTPSNKVTEKGKYVELRCDPISGHTALYWYRQSLGQGPEFLIYFQGTGAADDSGLPNDRFFAVRPEGSVSTLKIQRTERGDSAVYLCASSLWAGRGYTFGSGTRLTVV.

This clone occurred a few times. The rearrangement uses TRBV7-2 and TRBJ2-5, with 10 bases lining up with TRBD2. V lost 5 bases and J lost 5; bases outside the gene matches: 14. The length of the CDR3 is 17 residues. Germline CDR1 is SGHTA and CDR2 is FQGNSA. The CDR3 reads CASSPAAGGGNWETQYF. CDR3 sequence (DNA): TGTGCCAGCAGCCCCGCAGCGGGGGGGGGAAATTGGGAGACCCAGTACTTC. The whole variable domain, remainder taken from reference TRBV7-2 and TRBJ2-5, is GAGVSQSPSNKVTEKGKDVELRCDPISGHTALYWYRQSLGQGLEFLIYFQGNSAPDKSGLPSDRFSAERTGGSVSTLTIQRTQQEDSAVYLCASSPAAGGGNWETQYFGPGTRLLVL.

The rearrangement uses TRBV19 and TRBJ1-4; D might be TRBD1 (5 bases). There are 14 residues in the CDR3. V shed 4 bases and J shed 4 bases, with 10 bases lying between them. Germline V gene lookup returns CDR1 LNHDA and CDR2 SQIVND (reference sequence). The CDR3 nucleotides are TGTGCCAGTAGTAATCGGGGGAGTAATGAAAAACTGTTTTTT. Protein product: CASSNRGSNEKLFF.